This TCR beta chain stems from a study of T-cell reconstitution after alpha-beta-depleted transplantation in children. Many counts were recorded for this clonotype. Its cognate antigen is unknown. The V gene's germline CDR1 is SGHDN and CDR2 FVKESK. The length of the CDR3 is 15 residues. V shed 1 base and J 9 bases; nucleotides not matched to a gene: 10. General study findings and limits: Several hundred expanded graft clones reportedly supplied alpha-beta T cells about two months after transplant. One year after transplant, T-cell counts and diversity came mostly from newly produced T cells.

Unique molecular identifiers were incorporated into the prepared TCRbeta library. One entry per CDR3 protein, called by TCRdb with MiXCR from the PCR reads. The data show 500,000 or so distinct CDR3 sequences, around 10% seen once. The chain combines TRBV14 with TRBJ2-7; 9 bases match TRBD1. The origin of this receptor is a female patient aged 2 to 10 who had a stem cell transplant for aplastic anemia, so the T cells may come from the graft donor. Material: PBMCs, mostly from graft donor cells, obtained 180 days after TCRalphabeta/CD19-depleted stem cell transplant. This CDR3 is CASSQGPGTGKRQYV. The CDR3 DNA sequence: TGTGCCAGCAGCCAAGGGCCCGGGACAGGGAAGAGGCAGTACGTC.